This T cell receptor beta chain was sequenced in a study of T-cell reconstitution after alpha-beta-depleted transplantation in children. General observations from the study: Fresh T-cell production supplied most of the T-cell counts and diversity seen one year after transplant. Reportedly, alpha-beta T cells present about two months post-transplant originated from several hundred expanded clones of graft origin.

TCRbeta library construction was performed incorporating unique molecular identifiers. Each CDR3 protein gets one entry after TCRdb re-called the PCR reads with MiXCR. The repertoire holds hundreds of thousands of distinct CDR3 sequences, with about an eighth as singletons. V was cut by 2 bases and J by 7 bases, with 10 bases left in between. The germline V gene has CDR1 SGHDT and CDR2 YYEEEE. The CDR3 is made up of 14 amino acids. This clonotype was seen many times. No antigen is known for it. The sample consisted of PBMCs, taken before TCRalphabeta/CD19-depleted stem cell transplant. The sequence derives from a girl aged 2-10 years with congenital amegakaryocytic thrombocytopenia, due to receive a stem cell transplant. The chain employs TRBV5-6 and TRBJ1-6, with unresolved D. CDR3 sequence (DNA): TGTGCCAGCAGCTTAGGAGGAGTCAATTCACCCCTCCACTTT. Its translation is CASSLGGVNSPLHF.